These 28 T cell receptor beta chains share one sample of origin, sequenced in a study of CD8+CD57+ T cells in acquired aplastic anemia. Genomic DNA was employed as the template in profiling TCR beta VDJ and CDR3. TCRdb fed the reads into MiXCR, producing one record per CDR3 protein. The table has about 180,000 distinct CDR3 sequences, 35% to 50% seen once. Sequencing used sorted CD4+, CD8+, or CD8+CD57+ T cells (not recorded which) from PBMCs. The receptors come from a human donor in good health.

This clonotype was seen at least ten times. V gene TRBV20-1 combines with J gene TRBJ2-3; no firm D call. CDR3 size: 12 residues. Germline-derived CDR1 and CDR2 are DFQATT and SNEGSKA (reference sequence). V shed 8 bases and J shed 3 bases, with 12 bases lying between them. CDR3 loop: CSPDPRTDTQYF. CDR3 DNA: TGCAGTCCAGACCCCCGGACAGATACGCAGTATTTT.

V and J are TRBV7-6 and TRBJ2-6, with D unresolved. Germline V gives CDR1 SGHVS, CDR2 FNYEAQ. V dropped 7 bases and J dropped 1 base, with 5 bases sitting between them. This CDR3 has 13 residues. CDR3 in DNA: TGTGCCAGCACCGCATCTGGGGCCAACGTCCTGACTTTC. It translates to CASTASGANVLTF.

Turning to this clonotype: The junction departs from germline at one end; a sequencing error may be responsible. The J gene is TRBJ2-1, the V gene TRBV10-3, with a possible D match to TRBD2 (7 bases). The CDR3 extends over 15 amino acids. CDR1 is ENHRY, CDR2 SYGVKD, per germline. In DNA form, the CDR3 reads TGTGCCACCGGACAAGACCGGGGGGCCCACAATGAGGAGTTCTTC. Its protein is CATGQDRGAHNEEFF.

The rearrangement uses TRBV24-1 and TRBJ2-5; 7 nucleotides align to TRBD1. The CDR3 spans 15 residues. Trimming took 4 bases from V and 7 from J; bases not matched to a gene: 11. Germline V gene lookup returns CDR1 KGHDR and CDR2 SFDVKD. The CDR3 DNA follows: TGTGCCACCAGTGACCCGGTTGAACAGGGGAGGACCCAGTACTTC. It codes for CATSDPVEQGRTQYF.

Notes on this clonotype: Possible read error: a much larger clone is one base away. The rearrangement uses TRBV5-6 and TRBJ1-2; 7 bases match TRBD1. CDR1 SGHDT and CDR2 YYEEEE come from the germline V gene. There are 15 residues in the CDR3. CDR3 loop: CASSDRQGGLYDYTF. In DNA, the CDR3 is TGTGCCAGCAGCGACCGACAGGGTGGCCTCTATGACTACACCTTC.

This rearrangement joins TRBV19 to TRBJ2-4, with 7 bases identical to TRBD1. V shed 5 bases and J 0 bases; nucleotides not matched to a gene: 7. Germline CDR1 LNHDA, CDR2 SQIVND (reference sequence). The CDR3 loop spans 16 amino acids. CDR3 protein: CASSGGQNLAKNIQYF. The DNA for the CDR3 is TGTGCCAGTAGTGGGGGACAGAACTTAGCCAAAAACATTCAGTACTTC. Looking up the rest from reference TRBV19 and TRBJ2-4 gives the full variable domain: DGGITQSPKYLFRKEGQNVTLSCEQNLNHDAMYWYRQDPGQGLRLIYYSQIVNDFQKGDIAEGYSVSREKKESFPLTVTSAQKNPTAFYLCASSGGQNLAKNIQYFGAGTRLSVL.

The chain has TRBV2 and TRBJ2-7; unclear D gene. The germline V and J ends were trimmed by 7 bases and 2 bases, with 9 bases remaining between them. CDR1 is SNHLY and CDR2 is FYNNEI in the germline V gene. The CDR3 contains 12 residues. The chain's CDR3 is CASKRFAYEQYF. The CDR3 coding sequence is TGTGCCAGCAAGAGGTTCGCCTACGAGCAGTACTTC.

This clonotype was seen a few times. The chain employs TRBV18 and TRBJ1-2; 8 bases are a match to TRBD1. Trimming at V came to 4 bases and at J to 3 bases, leaving 7 bases not matched to a gene. The CDR3 is 15 residues long. CDR1 KGHSH and CDR2 LQKENI come from the germline V gene. In nucleotides, the CDR3 is TGTGCCAGCTCACGCAGGACAGGGAACGACTATGGCTACACCTTC. As protein: CASSRRTGNDYGYTF.

Notes on this clonotype: Since a much larger clone is just one base distant, this may be a read error. The chain joins TRBV7-9 to TRBJ1-2, with unresolved D. The CDR3 length is 11 residues. Germline V gene lookup returns CDR1 SEHNR and CDR2 FQNEAQ (reference sequence). This CDR3 is CASSIDYGCTF. The CDR3 nucleotides read TGTGCCAGCAGTATCGATTATGGCTGCACCTTC.

The chain joins TRBV20-1 to TRBJ1-2; 7 bases are a match to TRBD1. Germline V gene sequence: CDR1 DFQATT, CDR2 SNEGSKA (reference sequence). With V trimmed by 3 bases and J by 4 bases, 5 bases remained unmatched. This CDR3 has 13 residues. DNA for the CDR3: TGCAGTGCTAGGGGGTGGGACAGCTATGGCTACACCTTC. Protein: CSARGWDSYGYTF.

This clonotype was seen ten or more times. V usage is TRBV5-1 and J usage is TRBJ2-2; TRBD1 aligns across 7 bases. V trimming: 8 bases; J trimming: 3 bases; junction bases outside the gene matches: 7. Germline V gene lookup returns CDR1 SGHRS and CDR2 YFSETQ. The CDR3 is made up of 14 amino acids. The CDR3 here is CASQTGDHTGELFF. The DNA of the CDR3 is TGCGCCAGTCAAACAGGGGATCACACCGGGGAGCTGTTTTTT.

This clonotype has a handful of counts. This chain connects TRBV6-5 to TRBJ1-2; 7 nucleotides align to TRBD1. V trimming: 6 bases; J trimming: 4 bases; junction bases outside the gene matches: 8. Germline V CDR1 and CDR2: MNHEY, SVGAGI. The CDR3 length is 14 residues. The CDR3 reads CASSYRGRGYGYTF. As DNA, the CDR3 is TGTGCCAGCAGCTACAGGGGACGGGGCTATGGCTACACCTTC.

This clonotype was observed many times. The chain joins TRBV29-1 to TRBJ2-3, with 9 bases fitting TRBD2. Germline loops: CDR1 SQVTM, CDR2 ANQGSEA. The ends lost 4 bases at V and 10 bases at J; junction bases unmatched: 12. The CDR3 loop spans 14 amino acids. CDR3 in DNA: TGCAGCGTTGTGGGGGTGGTAGCGGGAGTTGCGCAGTATTTT. Its protein product is CSVVGVVAGVAQYF.

By share, this clonotype counts as medium-sized. The V gene is TRBV2, the J gene TRBJ2-5; D is tentatively TRBD1 or TRBD2 (5 bases each). V was pared by 3 bases and J by 4 bases, with 15 bases between. Germline-derived CDR1 and CDR2 are SNHLY and FYNNEI. The CDR3 runs to 15 residues. CDR3 nucleotides: TGTGCCAGCAGTGATGGAGGTACAGGAGGAGAGACCCAGTACTTC. Protein sequence: CASSDGGTGGETQYF.

V gene TRBV2 combines with J gene TRBJ1-2; 10 bases map to TRBD1. This CDR3 has 14 residues. The V and J ends lost 3 bases and 4 bases, in that order; junction bases with no gene match: 2. The V gene's germline CDR1 is SNHLY and CDR2 FYNNEI. Here the CDR3 DNA reads TGTGCCAGCAGTGAGTGGACAGGGGGCTATGGCTACACCTTC. Its protein product is CASSEWTGGYGYTF.

Regarding this clonotype: A much larger clone sits a single nucleotide away, making a read error possible. In this CDR3 the conserved last residue, phenylalanine or tryptophan, is missing, so a read error is likely. V and J are TRBV20-1 and TRBJ2-5; possibly TRBD1 for D (5 bases). Germline values: CDR1 DFQATT, CDR2 SNEGSKA (reference sequence). This CDR3 has 15 residues. V shed 1 base and J shed 1 base, with 13 bases lying between them. CDR3: CSARALTALQETQYV. CDR3 sequence (DNA): TGCAGTGCTAGAGCGTTGACAGCACTCCAAGAGACCCAGTACGTC.

This clonotype was observed at least ten times. The chain carries TRBV7-2 and TRBJ1-1; D not resolved. V dropped 5 bases and J dropped 0 bases, with 10 bases sitting between them. CDR1 and CDR2 (germline): SGHTA, FQGNSA. The CDR3 is 14 amino acids. This CDR3 reads CASSQGSVNTEAFF. The CDR3 nucleotides read TGTGCCAGCAGCCAAGGGTCCGTGAACACTGAAGCTTTCTTT.

This rearrangement joins TRBV20-1 to TRBJ2-7; 7 positions agree with TRBD1. This CDR3 is built from 14 residues. The V segment lost 6 bases and the J segment 1 base; nucleotides outside the gene matches: 9. Germline V gene sequence: CDR1 DFQATT, CDR2 SNEGSKA (reference sequence). CDR3 protein: CSAPLQGESYEQYF. The CDR3 DNA reads TGCAGTGCGCCCCTTCAGGGGGAGTCCTACGAGCAGTACTTC.

This clonotype has a count of ten or more. The chain links TRBV7-2 to TRBJ1-6; unclear D gene. V was pared by 2 bases and J by 10 bases, with 18 bases between. Germline V lookup: CDR1 SGHTA, CDR2 FQGNSA. The length of the CDR3 is 16 residues. The CDR3 coding sequence is TGTGCCAGCAGCTTAACCCAGGCCGCTAAGGGCTCACCCCTCCACTTT. Its translation: CASSLTQAAKGSPLHF.

CDR3 sequence reads: CSVRTGTNYGYTF. The CDR3 nucleotides read TGCAGCGTCCGGACAGGAACTAACTATGGCTACACCTTC. The chain couples TRBV29-1 to TRBJ1-2, with 7 bases fitting TRBD1. Germline V lookup: CDR1 SQVTM, CDR2 ANQGSEA. V was clipped by 6 bases and J by 0 bases; unmatched bases: 4. The CDR3 spans 13 residues.

The chain recombines TRBV5-1 with TRBJ2-5; TRBD1 matches 7 bases. This CDR3 spans 15 amino acids. Per the germline V gene, CDR1 is SGHRS and CDR2 is YFSETQ. V was pared by 1 base and J by 2 bases, with 5 bases of the junction left unmatched. For the CDR3, the DNA is TGCGCCAGCAGCTTGATCCCGGGACAGCAAGAGACCCAGTACTTC. Its protein product is CASSLIPGQQETQYF.

The CDR3 region has the DNA TGCAGTGCTCCCCAAAGCGGGAGGTACTACAATGAGCAGTTCTTC. Translation gives CSAPQSGRYYNEQFF. V and J are TRBV20-1 and TRBJ2-1; 9 positions match TRBD2. Germline V gene data show CDR1 as DFQATT and CDR2 as SNEGSKA (reference sequence). V was pared by 5 bases and J by 3 bases, with 8 bases of the junction left unmatched. The CDR3 is 15 amino acids.

This clonotype was seen more than once but under ten times. V and J are TRBV30 and TRBJ2-1; TRBD2 matches at 8 bases. V trimming: 5 bases; J trimming: 8 bases; junction bases outside the gene matches: 20. Germline loops: CDR1 GTSNPN, CDR2 SVGIG (reference sequence). This CDR3 is built from 17 residues. The CDR3 DNA sequence: TGTGCCTGGGGGCATCTCCGGACTAGCTCGGTTTTGGATGAGCAGTTCTTC. Its translation is CAWGHLRTSSVLDEQFF.

The chain has TRBV5-4 and TRBJ1-1; D call uncertain. The CDR3 extends over 12 amino acids. Per germline, CDR1 SGHNT and CDR2 YYREEE (reference sequence). V lost 1 base and J 1 base, leaving 2 bases between the germline ends. CDR3 in amino acids: CASSLWNTEAFF. As DNA, the CDR3 is TGTGCCAGCAGCTTGTGGAACACTGAAGCTTTCTTT.

The V gene is TRBV9, the J gene TRBJ2-3; D is undetermined. Germline V gene lookup returns CDR1 SGDLS and CDR2 YYNGEE. The CDR3 sequence is 12 residues long. Trimming shortened V by 0 bases and J by 3 bases, and 2 bases separated the two germline ends. CDR3 DNA sequence: TGTGCCAGCAGCGTAGAAACAGATACGCAGTATTTT. This codes for CASSVETDTQYF.

The table lists this clonotype with a few counts. The chain has TRBV24-1 and TRBJ1-5; unclear D gene. CDR1 is KGHDR, CDR2 SFDVKD, per germline. V lost 4 bases and J lost 2, with 11 bases in between. The CDR3 covers 15 residues. CDR3 coding DNA: TGTGCCACCAGTGAAGGGTCGTGGGGCAATCAGCCCCAGCATTTT. This encodes CATSEGSWGNQPQHF.

This clonotype was found a few times. V is TRBV7-2 and J is TRBJ2-7; D remains ambiguous. The CDR3 is 11 residues long. Germline V gene lookup returns CDR1 SGHTA and CDR2 FQGNSA. The ends were cut back, 1 base at V and 6 bases at J, with 4 bases in the middle. CDR3 bases: TGTGCCAGCAGCTTAGAAAGCGAGCAGTACTTC. Its protein is CASSLESEQYF.

V is TRBV11-2 and J is TRBJ1-2; TRBD1 matches 10 bases. CDR1 and CDR2 from the germline V gene are SGHAT and FQNNGV. This CDR3 is built from 16 residues. Trimming cost V 6 bases and J 7 bases; bases outside gene matches: 14. The CDR3 sequence is CASSPIRDRGGFGYTF. As DNA, the CDR3 is TGTGCCAGCAGTCCGATCCGGGACAGGGGTGGTTTTGGCTACACCTTC.